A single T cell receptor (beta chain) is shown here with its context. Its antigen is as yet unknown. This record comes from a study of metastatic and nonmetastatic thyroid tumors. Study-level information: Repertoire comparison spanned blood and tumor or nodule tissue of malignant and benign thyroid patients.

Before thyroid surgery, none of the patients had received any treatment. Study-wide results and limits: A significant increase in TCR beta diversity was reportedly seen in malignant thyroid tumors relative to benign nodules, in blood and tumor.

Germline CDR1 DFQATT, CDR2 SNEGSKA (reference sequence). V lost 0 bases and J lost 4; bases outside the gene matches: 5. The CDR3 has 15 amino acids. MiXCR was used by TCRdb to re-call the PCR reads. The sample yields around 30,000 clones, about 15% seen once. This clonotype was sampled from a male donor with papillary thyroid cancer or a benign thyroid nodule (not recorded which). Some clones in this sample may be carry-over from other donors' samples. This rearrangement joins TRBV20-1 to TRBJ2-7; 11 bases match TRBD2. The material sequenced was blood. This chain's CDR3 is CSARELGLADYEQYF. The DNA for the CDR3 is TGCAGTGCTAGAGAGCTGGGACTAGCGGATTACGAGCAGTACTTC.